A selection of T cell receptor beta chains follows, all from one sample in a study of blood T cell repertoires in COVID-19. Measured with immunoSEQ multiplex PCR; TCRdb has only the in-frame clones, and not every one. Of tens of thousands of clones listed, 70% to 90% are singletons. Sequencing input: peripheral blood. These receptors were taken from a man aged 45-65 years with COVID-19, enrolled during active disease. Each CDR3 is given with its conserved first and last residue. A D gene is named only where the DNA matches it firmly.

d_call	v_call	j_call	cdr3_aa	cdr3_nt
-	TRBV28	TRBJ2-7	CASNEGGSSYEQYF	TGTGCCAGCAATGAAGGGGGTAGCTCCTACGAGCAGTACTTC
TRBD1	TRBV7-2	TRBJ2-5	CASYRQGQGVQYF	TGTGCCAGTTATAGACAGGGGCAAGGGGTCCAGTACTTC
-	TRBV7-3	TRBJ2-2	CASSLRQANTGELFF	TGTGCCAGCAGTTTAAGACAGGCGAACACCGGGGAGCTGTTTTTT
-	TRBV5-8	TRBJ1-3	CASSPREGITGNTIYF	TGTGCCAGCAGCCCCAGGGAGGGGATTACTGGAAACACCATATATTTT
-	TRBV13	TRBJ2-6	CASSYIGESGANVLTF	TGTGCCAGCAGCTATATCGGGGAATCTGGGGCCAACGTCCTGACTTTC
-	TRBV7-2	TRBJ1-5	CASRMTGQREPQHF	TGTGCCAGCAGGATGACAGGTCAGAGGGAGCCCCAGCATTTT
TRBD1	TRBV28	TRBJ1-5	CASNPLGQADQPQHF	TGTGCCAGCAATCCCCTCGGACAGGCCGATCAGCCCCAGCATTTT
TRBD1	TRBV7-8	TRBJ2-3	CASSIRTGGSDTQYF	TGTGCCAGCAGCATTAGGACAGGGGGATCGGATACGCAGTATTTT
TRBD1	TRBV18	TRBJ2-1	CASSPQQGIHEQFF	TGTGCCAGCTCACCTCAACAGGGGATCCATGAGCAGTTCTTC
-	TRBV15	TRBJ1-1	CATSRDKRVVAFF	TGTGCCACCAGCAGAGATAAGCGGGTCGTAGCTTTCTTT